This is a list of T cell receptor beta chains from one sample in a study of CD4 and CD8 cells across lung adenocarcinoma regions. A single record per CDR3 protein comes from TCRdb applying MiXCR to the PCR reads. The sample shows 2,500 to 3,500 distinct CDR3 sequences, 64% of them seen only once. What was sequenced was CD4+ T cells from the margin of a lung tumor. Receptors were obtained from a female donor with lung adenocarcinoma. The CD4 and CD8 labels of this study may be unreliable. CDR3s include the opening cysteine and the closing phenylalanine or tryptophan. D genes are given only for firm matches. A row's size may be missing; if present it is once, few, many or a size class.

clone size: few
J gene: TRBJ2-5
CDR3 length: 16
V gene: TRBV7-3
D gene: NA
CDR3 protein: CASSLVAPGAGETQYF
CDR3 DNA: TGTGCCAGCAGCTTGGTGGCGCCGGGAGCTGGAGAGACCCAGTACTTC

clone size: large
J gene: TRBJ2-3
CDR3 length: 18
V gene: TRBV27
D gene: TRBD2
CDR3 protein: CASSHPGLAGGIADTQYF
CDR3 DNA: TGTGCCAGCAGTCACCCAGGACTAGCGGGAGGGATTGCAGATACGCAGTATTTT

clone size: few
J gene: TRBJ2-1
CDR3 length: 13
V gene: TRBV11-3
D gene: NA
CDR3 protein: CASTETSYNEQFF
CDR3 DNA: TGTGCCAGCACGGAGACGTCCTACAATGAGCAGTTCTTC

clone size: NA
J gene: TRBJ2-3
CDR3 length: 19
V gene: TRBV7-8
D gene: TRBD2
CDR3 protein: CASSPVQRGGLYFTDTQYF
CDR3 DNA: TGTGCCAGCAGCCCGGTTCAGCGGGGGGGCCTGTATTTTACAGATACGCAGTATTTT

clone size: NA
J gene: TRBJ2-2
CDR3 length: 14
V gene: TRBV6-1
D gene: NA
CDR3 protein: CASKEGTNTGELFF
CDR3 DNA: TGTGCCAGCAAGGAAGGGACGAACACCGGGGAGCTGTTTTTT

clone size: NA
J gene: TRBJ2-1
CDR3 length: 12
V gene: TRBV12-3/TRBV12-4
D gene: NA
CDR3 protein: CASSFFGDEQFF
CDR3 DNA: TGTGCCAGCAGTTTTTTTGGTGATGAGCAGTTCTTC

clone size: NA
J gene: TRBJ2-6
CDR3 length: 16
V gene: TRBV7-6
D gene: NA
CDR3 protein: CASSSSRPSGANVLTF
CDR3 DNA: TGTGCCAGCAGCTCCTCCCGCCCCTCTGGGGCCAACGTCCTGACTTTC

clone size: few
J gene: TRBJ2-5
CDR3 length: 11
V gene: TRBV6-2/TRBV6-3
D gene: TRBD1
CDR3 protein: CASGQGTGVYF
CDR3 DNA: TGTGCCAGCGGGCAAGGGACAGGGGTGTACTTC

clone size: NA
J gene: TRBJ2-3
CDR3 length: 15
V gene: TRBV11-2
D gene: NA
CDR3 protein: CASGLVGFGTDTQYF
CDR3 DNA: TGTGCCAGCGGTTTAGTGGGTTTTGGCACAGATACGCAGTATTTT

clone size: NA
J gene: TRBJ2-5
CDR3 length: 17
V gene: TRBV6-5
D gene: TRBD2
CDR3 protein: CASSYLGLAGGRETQYF
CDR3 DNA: TGTGCCAGCAGTTACCTAGGGCTAGCGGGAGGTCGGGAGACCCAGTACTTC

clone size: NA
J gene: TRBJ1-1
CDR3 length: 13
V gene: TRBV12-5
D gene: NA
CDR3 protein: CASGFIGGVGTFF
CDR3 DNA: TGTGCTAGTGGTTTTATCGGGGGAGTTGGGACTTTCTTT

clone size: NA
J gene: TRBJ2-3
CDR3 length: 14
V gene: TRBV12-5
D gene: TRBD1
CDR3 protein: CASGSMTGADTQYF
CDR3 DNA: TGTGCTAGTGGCTCCATGACAGGGGCAGATACGCAGTATTTT

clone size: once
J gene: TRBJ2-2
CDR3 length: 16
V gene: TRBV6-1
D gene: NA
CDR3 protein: CASTGGVRLNTGELFF
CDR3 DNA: TGTGCCAGCACCGGCGGGGTTCGGTTGAACACCGGGGAGCTGTTTTTT

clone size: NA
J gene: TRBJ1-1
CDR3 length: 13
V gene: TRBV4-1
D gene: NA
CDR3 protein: CASSQQRETEAFF
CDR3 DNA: TGCGCCAGCAGCCAGCAAAGAGAGACTGAAGCTTTCTTT

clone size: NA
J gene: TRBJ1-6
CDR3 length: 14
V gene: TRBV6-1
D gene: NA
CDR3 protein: CASKPELNNSPLHF
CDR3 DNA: TGTGCCAGCAAGCCGGAACTGAATAATTCACCCCTCCACTTT

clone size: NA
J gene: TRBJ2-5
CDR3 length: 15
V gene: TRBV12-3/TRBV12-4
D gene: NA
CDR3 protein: CASSLARTARETQYF
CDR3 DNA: TGTGCCAGCAGTTTGGCTAGGACAGCCCGGGAGACCCAGTACTTC

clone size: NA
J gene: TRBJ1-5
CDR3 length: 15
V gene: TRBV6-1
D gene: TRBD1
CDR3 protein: CASSERTGGNQPQHF
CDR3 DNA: TGTGCCAGCAGTGAAAGGACAGGGGGCAATCAGCCCCAGCATTTT

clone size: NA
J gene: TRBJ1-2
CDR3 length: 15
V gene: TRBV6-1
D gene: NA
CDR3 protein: CASSASGRSNYGYTF
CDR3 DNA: TGTGCCAGCAGCGCCAGCGGCAGATCTAACTATGGCTACACCTTC

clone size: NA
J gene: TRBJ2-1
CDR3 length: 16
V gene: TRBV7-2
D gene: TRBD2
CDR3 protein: CASSLTGTSGGSEQFF
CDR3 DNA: TGTGCCAGCAGCTTAACCGGGACTAGCGGGGGGAGTGAGCAGTTCTTC

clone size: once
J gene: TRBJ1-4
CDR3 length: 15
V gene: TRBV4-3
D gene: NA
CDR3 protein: CASSQDPRYNEKLFF
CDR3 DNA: TGCGCCAGCAGCCAAGATCCCAGGTATAATGAAAAACTGTTTTTT

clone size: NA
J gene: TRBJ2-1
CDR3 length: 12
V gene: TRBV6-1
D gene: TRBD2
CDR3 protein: CASSETSGTQFF
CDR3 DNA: TGTGCCAGCAGTGAGACTAGCGGGACGCAGTTCTTC

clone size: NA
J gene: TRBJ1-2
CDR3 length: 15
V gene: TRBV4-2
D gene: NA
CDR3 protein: CASSQEEGGAYGYTF
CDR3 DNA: TGTGCCAGCAGCCAAGAGGAGGGGGGCGCCTATGGCTACACCTTC

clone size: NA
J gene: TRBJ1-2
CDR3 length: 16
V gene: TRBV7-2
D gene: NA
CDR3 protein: CASSMPVATRSYGYTF
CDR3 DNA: TGTGCCAGCAGCATGCCGGTTGCGACACGGAGCTATGGCTACACCTTC

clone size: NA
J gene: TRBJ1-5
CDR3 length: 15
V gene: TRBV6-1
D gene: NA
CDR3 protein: CASSEPQYSNQPQHF
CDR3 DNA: TGTGCCAGCAGTGAACCGCAGTATAGCAATCAGCCCCAGCATTTT

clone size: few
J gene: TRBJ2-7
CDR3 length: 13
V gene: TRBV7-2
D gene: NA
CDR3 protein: CASSLGGEYEQYF
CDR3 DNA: TGTGCCAGCAGCTTAGGGGGGGAGTACGAGCAGTACTTC

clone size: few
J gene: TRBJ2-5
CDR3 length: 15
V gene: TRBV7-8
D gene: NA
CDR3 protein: CASSRGRTNQETQYF
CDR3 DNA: TGTGCCAGCAGCCGGGGACGGACAAACCAAGAGACCCAGTACTTC

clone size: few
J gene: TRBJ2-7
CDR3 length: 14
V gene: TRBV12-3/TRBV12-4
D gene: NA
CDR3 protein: CASSVIRDPYEQYF
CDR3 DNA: TGTGCCAGCAGTGTAATCCGGGACCCCTACGAGCAGTACTTC

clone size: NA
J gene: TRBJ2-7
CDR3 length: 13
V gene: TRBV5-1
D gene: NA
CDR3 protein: CASSLFSRDEQYF
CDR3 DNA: TGCGCCAGCAGCTTGTTCTCTCGTGACGAGCAGTACTTC

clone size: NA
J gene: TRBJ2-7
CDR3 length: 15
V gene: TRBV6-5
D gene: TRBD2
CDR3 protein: CASSSGLAGEDEQYF
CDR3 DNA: TGTGCCAGCAGTTCTGGACTAGCGGGAGAAGACGAGCAGTACTTC

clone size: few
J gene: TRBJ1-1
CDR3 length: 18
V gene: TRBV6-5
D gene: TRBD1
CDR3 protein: CASSYNHLRGPSYTEAFF
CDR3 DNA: TGTGCCAGCAGTTACAATCACCTCAGGGGGCCTTCTTACACTGAAGCTTTCTTT

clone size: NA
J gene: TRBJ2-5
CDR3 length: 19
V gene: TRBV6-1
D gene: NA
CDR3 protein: CASSVFGLLDAGTEETQYF
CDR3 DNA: TGTGCCAGCAGTGTGTTTGGACTCCTTGATGCGGGGACAGAAGAGACCCAGTACTTC

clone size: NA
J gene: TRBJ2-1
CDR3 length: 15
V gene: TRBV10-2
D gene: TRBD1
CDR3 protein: CASRSGTELYNEQFF
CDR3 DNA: TGCGCCAGCAGGTCCGGGACAGAGCTCTACAATGAGCAGTTCTTC

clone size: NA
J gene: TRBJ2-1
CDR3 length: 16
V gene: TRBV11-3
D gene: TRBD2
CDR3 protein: CASSLRGTIERNEQFF
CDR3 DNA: TGTGCCAGCAGCTTACGGGGGACTATCGAGAGGAATGAGCAGTTCTTC

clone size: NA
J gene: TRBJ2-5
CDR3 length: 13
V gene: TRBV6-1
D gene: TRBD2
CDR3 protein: CASSERGRQTQYF
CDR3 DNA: TGTGCCAGCAGTGAACGCGGGAGACAGACCCAGTACTTC

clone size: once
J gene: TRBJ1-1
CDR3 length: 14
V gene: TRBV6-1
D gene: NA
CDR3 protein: CASSEAEKRTEAFF
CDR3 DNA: TGTGCCAGCAGTGAAGCCGAGAAGCGAACTGAAGCTTTCTTT

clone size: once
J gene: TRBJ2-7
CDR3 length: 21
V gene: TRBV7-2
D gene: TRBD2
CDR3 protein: CASSLGAIEGFRAGVSHEQYF
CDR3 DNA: TGTGCCAGCAGCTTAGGGGCGATAGAGGGGTTTCGGGCGGGAGTTTCCCACGAGCAGTACTTC

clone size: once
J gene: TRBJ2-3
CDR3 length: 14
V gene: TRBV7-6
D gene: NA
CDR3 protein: CASSLRVVADTQYF
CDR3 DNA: TGTGCCAGCAGCTTAAGAGTCGTTGCAGATACGCAGTATTTT

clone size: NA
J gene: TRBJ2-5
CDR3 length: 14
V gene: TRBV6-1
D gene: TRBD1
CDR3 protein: CASSVQGARETQYF
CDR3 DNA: TGTGCCAGCAGTGTACAGGGGGCACGAGAGACCCAGTACTTC

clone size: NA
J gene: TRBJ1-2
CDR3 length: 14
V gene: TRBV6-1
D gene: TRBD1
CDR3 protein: CASSGDRANYGYTF
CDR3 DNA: TGTGCCAGCAGTGGAGACAGGGCTAACTATGGCTACACCTTC

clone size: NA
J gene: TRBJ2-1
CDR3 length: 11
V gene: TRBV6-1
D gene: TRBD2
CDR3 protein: CASSKTSFEFF
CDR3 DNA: TGTGCCAGCAGTAAGACTAGCTTCGAGTTCTTC

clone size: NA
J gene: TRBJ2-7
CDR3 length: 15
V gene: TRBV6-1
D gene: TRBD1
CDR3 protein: CASSELGTGGGEQYF
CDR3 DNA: TGTGCCAGCAGTGAATTGGGGACAGGGGGGGGCGAGCAGTACTTC

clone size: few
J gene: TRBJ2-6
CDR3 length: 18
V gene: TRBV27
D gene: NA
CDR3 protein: CASSSPLGAFAGANVLTF
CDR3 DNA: TGTGCCAGCAGTTCACCCCTTGGGGCGTTTGCTGGGGCCAACGTCCTGACTTTC

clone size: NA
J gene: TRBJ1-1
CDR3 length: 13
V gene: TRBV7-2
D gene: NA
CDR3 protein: CASSKTRDNEAFF
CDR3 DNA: TGTGCCAGCAGTAAGACCCGGGACAATGAAGCTTTCTTT

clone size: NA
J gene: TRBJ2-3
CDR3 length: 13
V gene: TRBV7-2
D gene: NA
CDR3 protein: CASSLGSTDTQYF
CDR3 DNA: TGTGCCAGCAGCTTAGGGAGCACAGATACGCAGTATTTT

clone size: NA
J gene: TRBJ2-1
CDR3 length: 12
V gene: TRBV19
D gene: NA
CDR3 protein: CASLSSYNEQFF
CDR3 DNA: TGTGCCAGTCTAAGCTCCTACAATGAGCAGTTCTTC

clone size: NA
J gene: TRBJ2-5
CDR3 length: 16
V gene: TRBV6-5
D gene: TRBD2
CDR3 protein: CASSYSGLAGDLAQYF
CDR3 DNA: TGTGCCAGCAGTTACTCGGGACTAGCGGGAGATCTCGCGCAGTACTTC

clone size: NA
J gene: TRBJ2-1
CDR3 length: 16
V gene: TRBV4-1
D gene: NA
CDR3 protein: CASSQAGTGVYNEQFF
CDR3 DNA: TGCGCCAGCAGCCAAGCTGGGACGGGAGTATACAATGAGCAGTTCTTC